The table lists the clone carrying this TCR beta chain with a few counts. Its antigen is as yet unknown. The V and J ends lost 4 bases and 8 bases, in that order; junction bases with no gene match: 6. The CDR3 is made up of 13 amino acids. Germline CDR1 SGHTS, CDR2 YDEGEE. These data come from a study of shared clonotypes between healthy human individuals. Across the study: Each donor had three CD4 naive, three CD4 memory, two CD8 naive and one CD8 memory plate.

TCRdb keeps only in-frame clones here, not all; method: immunoSEQ multiplex PCR. The data show roughly 1,000,000 clones, with around three quarters seen just once and around 0.61% held by the top ten. Study-wide results and caveats: Collection of samples was limited to blood; tissue repertoires likely differ.

This TCR was recovered from a young man in good health. Some clones in this sample may be carry-over from other donors' samples. J is TRBJ2-5 and V is TRBV5-8; 9 nucleotides agree with TRBD1. Sequencing input: memory CD4+ T cells from PBMCs. The subset: CD45RA-negative fraction. The CDR3 DNA reads as TGTGCCAGCAGCCTACGACAGGGGGAAACCCAGTACTTC. It codes for CASSLRQGETQYF.